The source of this T cell receptor (beta chain) is a study of shared clonotypes between healthy human individuals. About the study: CD4 naive and memory got three plates each, CD8 naive two, CD8 memory one.

Sequencing was performed with immunoSEQ multiplex PCR; in TCRdb, only in-frame clones are kept and a portion is missing. The table lists some 2,500,000 clones, about nine tenths of them singletons. V was pared by 6 bases and J by 7 bases, with 15 bases of the junction left unmatched. The CDR3 loop spans 17 amino acids. CDR1 is MDHEN and CDR2 is SYDVKM in the germline V gene. The sequence derives from a man between 18 and 35 years old in good health. Some clones in this sample may be carry-over from other donors' samples. V is TRBV28 and J is TRBJ2-1, with 10 bases matching TRBD2. Sequenced material: naive CD4+ T cells from PBMCs. Documented subset: CD45RA+ positively selected. DNA for the CDR3: TGTGCCAGCAGACGCTACTCACTAGCGGGAATTCGGAATGAGCAGTTCTTC. Residues: CASRRYSLAGIRNEQFF.